Below, one TCR beta chain is given with its context. Its antigen is unknown. The sample comes from a study of shared clonotypes between healthy human individuals. Study summary: Three plates were used per donor for CD4 naive, three for CD4 memory, two for CD8 naive and one for CD8 memory.

General study results and limits: About 5.2% was the fraction of naive CD4 clonotypes found shared across several donors.

Sequencing used immunoSEQ multiplex PCR; TCRdb keeps in-frame clones, though not all of them. The sample yields 2 million to 2.5 million clones, 90% to 95% seen once. Only Caucasian adults living in Nashville, Tennessee served as donors. Memory CD4+ cells were the fraction left after CD45RA+ naive selection. This clonotype was obtained from a man aged 18 to 29 in good health. Specimen: naive CD4+ T cells sorted from blood. As to subset: CD45RA+ positively selected.

The DNA of the CDR3 is TGTGCCAGTAGTACTGGGACAGGGAGCGTCGGGTGGAACGAGCAGTACTTC. Protein: CASSTGTGSVGWNEQYF. V gene TRBV19 combines with J gene TRBJ2-7; 9 bases agree with TRBD1. Germline V lookup: CDR1 LNHDA, CDR2 SQIVND (reference sequence). V lost 4 bases, J lost 5 bases, and 15 bases stayed unmatched. This CDR3 spans 17 amino acids.